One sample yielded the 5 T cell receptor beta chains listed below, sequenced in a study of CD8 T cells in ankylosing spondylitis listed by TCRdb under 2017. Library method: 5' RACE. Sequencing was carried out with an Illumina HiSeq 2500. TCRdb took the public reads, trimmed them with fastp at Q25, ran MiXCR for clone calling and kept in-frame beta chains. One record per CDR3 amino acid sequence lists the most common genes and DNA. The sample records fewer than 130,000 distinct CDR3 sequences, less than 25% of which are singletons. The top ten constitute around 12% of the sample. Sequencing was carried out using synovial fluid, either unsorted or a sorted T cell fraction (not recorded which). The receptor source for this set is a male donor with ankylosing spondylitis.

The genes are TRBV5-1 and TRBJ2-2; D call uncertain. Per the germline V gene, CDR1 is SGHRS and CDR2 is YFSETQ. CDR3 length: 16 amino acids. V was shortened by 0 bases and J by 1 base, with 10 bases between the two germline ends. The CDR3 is CASSLVLSENTGELFF. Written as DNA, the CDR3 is TGCGCCAGCAGCTTGGTTCTGTCCGAGAACACCGGGGAGCTGTTTTTT.

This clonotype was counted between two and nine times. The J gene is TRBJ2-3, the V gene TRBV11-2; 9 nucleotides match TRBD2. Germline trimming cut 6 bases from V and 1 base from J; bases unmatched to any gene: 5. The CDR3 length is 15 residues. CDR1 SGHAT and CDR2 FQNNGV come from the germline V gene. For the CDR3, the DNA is TGTGCCAGCAGTCGACTAGCGGACGGCACAGATACGCAGTATTTT. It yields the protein CASSRLADGTDTQYF.

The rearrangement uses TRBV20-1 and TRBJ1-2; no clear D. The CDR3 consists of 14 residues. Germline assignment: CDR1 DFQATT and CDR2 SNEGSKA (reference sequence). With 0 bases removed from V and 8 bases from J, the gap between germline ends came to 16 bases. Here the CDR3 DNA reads TGCAGTGCTAGAGATTATGGATACCTATTAGGCTACACCTTC. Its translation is CSARDYGYLLGYTF.

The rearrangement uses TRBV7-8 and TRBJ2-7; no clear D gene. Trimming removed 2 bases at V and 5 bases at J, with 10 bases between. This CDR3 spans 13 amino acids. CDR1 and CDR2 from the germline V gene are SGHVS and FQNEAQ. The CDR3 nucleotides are TGTGCCAGCAGCTTAATAGAGGCTCACGAGCAGTACTTC. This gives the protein CASSLIEAHEQYF. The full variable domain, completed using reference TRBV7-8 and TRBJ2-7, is GAGVSQSPRYKVAKRGQDVALRCDPISGHVSLFWYQQALGQGPEFLTYFQNEAQLDKSGLPSDRFFAERPEGSVSTLKIQRTQQEDSAVYLCASSLIEAHEQYFGPGTRLTVT.

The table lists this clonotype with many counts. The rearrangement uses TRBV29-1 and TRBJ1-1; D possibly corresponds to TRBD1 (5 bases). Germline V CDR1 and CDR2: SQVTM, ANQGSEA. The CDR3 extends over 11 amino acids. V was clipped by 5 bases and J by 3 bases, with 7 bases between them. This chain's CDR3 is CSVRGDTEAFF. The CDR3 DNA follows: TGCAGCGTTCGGGGGGACACTGAAGCTTTCTTT.